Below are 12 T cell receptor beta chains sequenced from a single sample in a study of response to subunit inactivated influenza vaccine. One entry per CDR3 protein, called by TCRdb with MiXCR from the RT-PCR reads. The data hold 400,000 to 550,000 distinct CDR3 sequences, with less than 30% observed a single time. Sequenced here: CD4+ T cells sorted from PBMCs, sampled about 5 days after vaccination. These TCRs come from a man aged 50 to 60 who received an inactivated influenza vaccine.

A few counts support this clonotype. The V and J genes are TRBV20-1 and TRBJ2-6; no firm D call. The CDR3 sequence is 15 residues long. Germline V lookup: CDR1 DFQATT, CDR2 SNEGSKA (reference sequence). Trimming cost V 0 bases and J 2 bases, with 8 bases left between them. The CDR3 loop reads CSAREGSAGANVLTF. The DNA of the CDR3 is TGCAGTGCTAGAGAAGGATCAGCTGGGGCCAACGTCCTGACTTTC.

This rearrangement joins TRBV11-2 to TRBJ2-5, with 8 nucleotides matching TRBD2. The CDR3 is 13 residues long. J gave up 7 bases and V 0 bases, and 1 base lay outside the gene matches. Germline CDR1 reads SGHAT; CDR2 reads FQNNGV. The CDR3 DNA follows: TGTGCCAGCAGCTTAGACCGGGAGGGGACCCAGTACTTC. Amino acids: CASSLDREGTQYF.

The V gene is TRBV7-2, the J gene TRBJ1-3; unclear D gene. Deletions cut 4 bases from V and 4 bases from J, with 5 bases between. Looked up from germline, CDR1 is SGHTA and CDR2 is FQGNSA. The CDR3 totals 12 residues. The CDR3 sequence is CASSYVGNTIYF. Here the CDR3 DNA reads TGTGCCAGCAGCTACGTAGGAAACACCATATATTTT.

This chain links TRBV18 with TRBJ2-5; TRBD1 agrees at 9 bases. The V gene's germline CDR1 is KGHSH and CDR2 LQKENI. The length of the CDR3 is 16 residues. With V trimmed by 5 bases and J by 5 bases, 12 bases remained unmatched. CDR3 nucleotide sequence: TGTGCCAGCTCATCTCGTACGGGACAGGGTTATGAGACCCAGTACTTC. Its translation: CASSSRTGQGYETQYF.

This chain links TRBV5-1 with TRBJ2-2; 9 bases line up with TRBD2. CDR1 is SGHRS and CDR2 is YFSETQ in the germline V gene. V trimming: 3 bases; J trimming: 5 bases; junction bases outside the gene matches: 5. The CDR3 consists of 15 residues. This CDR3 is CASSYQAGGTGELFF. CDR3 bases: TGCGCCAGCAGCTACCAAGCGGGGGGAACCGGGGAGCTGTTTTTT.

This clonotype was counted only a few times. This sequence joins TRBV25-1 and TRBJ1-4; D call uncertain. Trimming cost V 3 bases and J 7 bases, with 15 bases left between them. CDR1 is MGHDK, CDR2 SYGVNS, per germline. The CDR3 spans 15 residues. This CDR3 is CASSDRFKLGEKLFF. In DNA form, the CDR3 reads TGTGCCAGCAGTGATCGATTCAAATTGGGTGAAAAACTGTTTTTT.

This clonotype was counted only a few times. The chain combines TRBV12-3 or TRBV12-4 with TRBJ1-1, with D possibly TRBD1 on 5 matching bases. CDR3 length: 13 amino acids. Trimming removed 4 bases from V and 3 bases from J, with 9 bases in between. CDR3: CASSSTGYTEAFF. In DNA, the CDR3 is TGTGCCAGCAGTTCCACAGGTTACACTGAAGCTTTCTTT.

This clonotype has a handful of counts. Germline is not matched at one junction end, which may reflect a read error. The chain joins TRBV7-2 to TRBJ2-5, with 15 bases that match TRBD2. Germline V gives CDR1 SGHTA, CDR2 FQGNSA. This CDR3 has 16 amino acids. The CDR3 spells CASSPGLAGGQETQYF. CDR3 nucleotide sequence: TGCGCCAGCAGCCCTGGACTAGCGGGGGGGCAAGAGACCCAGTACTTC.

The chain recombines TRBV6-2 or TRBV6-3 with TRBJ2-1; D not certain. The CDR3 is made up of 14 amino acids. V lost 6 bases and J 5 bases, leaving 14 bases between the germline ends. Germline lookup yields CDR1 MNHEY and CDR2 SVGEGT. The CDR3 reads CASSQRVWNNEQFF. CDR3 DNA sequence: TGTGCCAGCAGCCAACGGGTTTGGAACAATGAGCAGTTCTTC.

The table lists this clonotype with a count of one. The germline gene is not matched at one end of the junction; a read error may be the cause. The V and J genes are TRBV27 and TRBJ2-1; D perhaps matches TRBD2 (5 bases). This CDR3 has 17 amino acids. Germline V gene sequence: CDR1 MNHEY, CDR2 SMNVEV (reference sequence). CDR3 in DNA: TGTGCCAGCAGTTTAGGTCAGAGGAGGAGCTCCTACAATGAGCAGTCCTTC. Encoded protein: CASSLGQRRSSYNEQSF.

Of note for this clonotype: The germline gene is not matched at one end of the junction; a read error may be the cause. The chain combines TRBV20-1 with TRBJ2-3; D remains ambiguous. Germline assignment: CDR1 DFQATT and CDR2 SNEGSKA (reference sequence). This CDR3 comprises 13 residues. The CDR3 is CSARDTRTDTEYF. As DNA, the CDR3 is TGCAGTGCTAGAGATACCCGCACAGATACGGAGTATTTT.

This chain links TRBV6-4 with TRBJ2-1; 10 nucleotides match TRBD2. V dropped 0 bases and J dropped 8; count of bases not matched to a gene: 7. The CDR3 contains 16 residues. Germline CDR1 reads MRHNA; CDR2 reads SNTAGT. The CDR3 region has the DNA TGTGCCAGCAGTGACTCGAAACTAGCGGGAATCGATGAGCAGTTCTTC. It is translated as CASSDSKLAGIDEQFF.